The 9 T cell receptor beta chains in this list originate from one sample, sequenced in a study of blood T cell repertoires in COVID-19. Here immunoSEQ multiplex PCR was the method, and the copy in TCRdb shows in-frame clones only, minus some. The table has more than 150,000 clones, roughly 86% seen once. Sequencing was carried out using peripheral blood. The receptors shown here come from a young man with acute or convalescent COVID-19.

This clone was picked up one time. The chain employs TRBV7-9 and TRBJ1-1; D not certain. This CDR3 has 12 residues. The V end was cut by 7 bases, the J end by 0 bases, with 6 bases between. CDR1 and CDR2 from the germline V gene are SEHNR and FQNEAQ (reference sequence). The DNA of the CDR3 is TGTGCCAGCACAGAGATGAACACTGAAGCTTTCTTT. Protein product: CASTEMNTEAFF.

This clone was seen only once. The rearrangement joins TRBV28 to TRBJ1-5; D gene ambiguous. V was pared by 5 bases and J by 4 bases, with 12 bases between. CDR1 MDHEN and CDR2 SYDVKM come from the germline V gene. The length of the CDR3 is 14 residues. The CDR3: CASSTEIFNQPQHF. The CDR3 bases are TGTGCCAGCAGTACAGAGATTTTTAATCAGCCCCAGCATTTT.

The CDR3 sequence: CASSLSDRGEQYV. The CDR3 nucleotides are TGTGCCAGCAGTTTATCCGACAGGGGCGAGCAGTACGTC. The V call is TRBV12-3 or TRBV12-4, the J call TRBJ2-7, with 8 bases aligning to TRBD1. The CDR3 covers 13 residues. V shed 2 bases, J shed 6 bases, and the junction held 3 bases outside the gene matches.

The V and J genes are TRBV7-3 and TRBJ2-3; the D is unclear. The germline V gene encodes CDR1 SGHTA and CDR2 FQGTGA. The CDR3 consists of 14 residues. The V gene lost 2 bases and the J gene lost 3 bases, with 9 bases spanning the gap. CDR3 region: CASSLDTPTDTQYF. The CDR3 nucleotides are TGTGCCAGCAGCTTAGACACCCCGACAGATACGCAGTATTTT.

The count of this clone is one. The CDR3 loop reads CASSLGRDRGRTEAFF. CDR3 DNA sequence: TGTGCCAGCAGCTTAGGTCGGGACAGGGGTAGGACTGAAGCTTTCTTT. The chain combines TRBV7-8 with TRBJ1-1; 10 bases are a match to TRBD1. CDR1 and CDR2 from the germline V gene are SGHVS and FQNEAQ. This CDR3 comprises 16 residues. The V and J ends lost 1 base and 5 bases, in that order; junction bases with no gene match: 7.

The chain uses TRBV30 and TRBJ1-4, with a tentative D call TRBD1 (6 bases). In germline, CDR1 is GTSNPN, CDR2 SVGIG (reference sequence). Trimming pared 0 bases from V and 8 bases from J, leaving 13 bases between. The CDR3 extends over 14 amino acids. This CDR3 is CAWSVPGAQEKLFF. For the CDR3, the DNA is TGTGCCTGGAGTGTACCAGGGGCGCAGGAAAAACTGTTTTTT. The full variable domain, with the rest looked up from reference TRBV30 and TRBJ1-4, is SQTIHQWPATLVQPVGSPLSLECTVEGTSNPNLYWYRQAAGRGLQLLFYSVGIGQISSEVPQNLSASRPQDRQFILSSKKLLLSDSGFYLCAWSVPGAQEKLFFGSGTQLSVL.

The chain has TRBV6-6 and TRBJ2-3; 7 bases map to TRBD2. In germline, CDR1 is MNHNY, CDR2 SVGAGI (reference sequence). The CDR3 runs to 14 residues. Trimming cost V 2 bases and J 1 base; bases outside gene matches: 0. This CDR3 reads CASSYGLGTDTQYF. CDR3 bases: TGTGCCAGCAGTTACGGACTAGGCACAGATACGCAGTATTTT.

The gene calls are TRBV9 and TRBJ1-4, with TRBD1 matching over 10 bases. Looked up from germline, CDR1 is SGDLS and CDR2 is YYNGEE. J gave up 7 bases and V 4 bases, and 4 bases lay outside the gene matches. This CDR3 contains 14 residues. The CDR3, as DNA: TGTGCCAGCAGCAAGGGACAGGGGTCTGAAAAACTGTTTTTT. Translating it yields CASSKGQGSEKLFF.

This chain uses TRBV10-3 with TRBJ2-7; tentatively, D is TRBD2 (6 bases). Deletions cut 0 bases from V and 0 bases from J, with 15 bases between. The CDR3 is 17 residues long. Germline-derived CDR1 and CDR2 are ENHRY and SYGVKD. The CDR3 coding sequence is TGTGCCATCAGTGAGTCGAAAGGATTGGGGGGCTCCTACGAGCAGTACTTC. This encodes CAISESKGLGGSYEQYF.